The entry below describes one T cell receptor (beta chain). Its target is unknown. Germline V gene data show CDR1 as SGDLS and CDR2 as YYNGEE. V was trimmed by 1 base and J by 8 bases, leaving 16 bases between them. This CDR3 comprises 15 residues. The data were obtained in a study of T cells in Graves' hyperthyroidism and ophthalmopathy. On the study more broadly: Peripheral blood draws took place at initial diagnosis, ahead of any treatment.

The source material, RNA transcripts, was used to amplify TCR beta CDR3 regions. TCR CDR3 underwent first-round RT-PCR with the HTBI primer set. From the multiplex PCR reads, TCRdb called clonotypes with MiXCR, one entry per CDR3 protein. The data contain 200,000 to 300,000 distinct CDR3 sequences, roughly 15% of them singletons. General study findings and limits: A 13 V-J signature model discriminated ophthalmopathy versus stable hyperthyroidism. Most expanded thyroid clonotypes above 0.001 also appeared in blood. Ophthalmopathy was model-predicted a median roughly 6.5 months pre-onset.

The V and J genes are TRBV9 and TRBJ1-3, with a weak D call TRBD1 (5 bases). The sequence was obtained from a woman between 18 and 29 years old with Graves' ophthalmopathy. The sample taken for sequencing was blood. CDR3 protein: CASSVTGDGTDTIYF. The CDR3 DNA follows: TGTGCCAGCAGCGTAACGGGCGACGGGACGGACACCATATATTTT.